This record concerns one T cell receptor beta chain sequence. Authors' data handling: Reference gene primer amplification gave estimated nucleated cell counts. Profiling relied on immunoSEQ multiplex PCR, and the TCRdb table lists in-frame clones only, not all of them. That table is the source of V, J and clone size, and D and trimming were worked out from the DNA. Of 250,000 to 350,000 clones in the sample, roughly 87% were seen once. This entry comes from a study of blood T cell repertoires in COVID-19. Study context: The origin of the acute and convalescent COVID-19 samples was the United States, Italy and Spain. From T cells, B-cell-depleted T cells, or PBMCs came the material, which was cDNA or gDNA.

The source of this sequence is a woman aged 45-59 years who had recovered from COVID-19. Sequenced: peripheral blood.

For the CDR3, the DNA is TGTGCCTGGAGTGTACTTGTTTGGGACAGCTCCTACGAGCAGTACTTC. Amino acids: CAWSVLVWDSSYEQYF. The chain has TRBV30 and TRBJ2-7, with 7 bases identical to TRBD1. The CDR3 consists of 16 residues. Germline values: CDR1 GTSNPN, CDR2 SVGIG (reference sequence). With V trimmed by 0 bases and J by 0 bases, 8 bases remained unmatched.